Sequencing of this T cell receptor (beta chain) was carried out in a study of cytomegalovirus exposure and HLA in healthy donors. Study background: HLA-typed donors contributed some 87 million unique TCRs, which were held in an early data release.

Trimming cost V 2 bases and J 1 base, with 5 bases left between them. The CDR3 is 13 amino acids. Per the germline V gene, CDR1 is KGHSH and CDR2 is LQKENI. Primers for the PCR totalled 60 Vbeta and 13 Jbeta. Repertoires were generated with immunoSEQ multiplex PCR, while TCRdb's copy carries only in-frame clones and drops some. The table has about 110,000 clones, roughly four fifths seen once. The receptor was isolated from a woman in her thirties in good health and CMV-seronegative. The rearrangement links TRBV18 to TRBJ1-1; D is uncertain. Sequences were obtained from PBMCs. Here the CDR3 reads CASSPGPNTEAFF. The CDR3 DNA reads as TGTGCCAGCTCACCAGGGCCGAACACTGAAGCTTTCTTT.